The 18 T cell receptor beta chains below come from one sample, sequenced in a study of T cells in Graves' hyperthyroidism and ophthalmopathy. RNA transcripts were the template for amplifying TCR beta CDR3 regions. The TCR CDR3 first-round RT-PCR relied on the HTBI primer set. TCRdb ran MiXCR on the multiplex PCR reads and lists one entry per CDR3 protein. This table has some 550,000 distinct CDR3 sequences, around 21% appearing once. Sequencing was done on a sample of blood. These receptors originate from a man aged 18-30 years with Graves' hyperthyroidism.

This clonotype was observed many times. The V call is TRBV28, the J call TRBJ1-3; possible D gene TRBD1, 5 bases. The germline gives CDR1 MDHEN, CDR2 SYDVKM. Trimming shortened V by 6 bases and J by 0 bases, and 15 bases separated the two germline ends. There are 16 residues in the CDR3. The CDR3 loop reads CASRGRTFNSGNTIYF. The DNA for the CDR3 is TGTGCCAGCAGGGGACGAACGTTCAACTCTGGAAACACCATATATTTT.

This clonotype was recorded a few times. This chain uses TRBV6-1 with TRBJ2-1; D perhaps matches TRBD1 (6 bases). From germline, CDR1 is MNHNS and CDR2 SASEGT. The CDR3 length is 14 residues. V was clipped by 6 bases and J by 8 bases, with 17 bases between them. CDR3 sequence: CASSLGGGHYEQFF. The CDR3 DNA sequence: TGTGCCAGCAGCCTAGGTGGGGGACATTATGAGCAGTTCTTC.

This clonotype was detected many times. The genes are TRBV2 and TRBJ1-5; 7 positions match TRBD1. V shed 6 bases and J 2 bases; nucleotides not matched to a gene: 4. CDR1 and CDR2 (germline): SNHLY, FYNNEI. The CDR3 has 14 amino acids. The CDR3 is CASSYDRGNQPQHF. Written as DNA, the CDR3 is TGTGCCAGCAGCTACGACAGGGGCAATCAGCCCCAGCATTTT.

This clonotype was counted many times. This chain connects TRBV10-1 to TRBJ1-1; perhaps TRBD1 as D (5 bases). Germline assignment: CDR1 WNHNN and CDR2 SYGVQD (reference sequence). The ends were cut back, 6 bases at V and 1 base at J, with 9 bases in the middle. The CDR3 spans 13 residues. CDR3 in DNA: TGCGCCAGCAGAGGGGACGAGAACACTGAAGCTTTCTTT. Amino acid sequence: CASRGDENTEAFF.

The rearrangement uses TRBV7-8 and TRBJ2-5; TRBD1 aligns across 9 bases. V dropped 10 bases and J dropped 1; count of bases not matched to a gene: 10. The CDR3 length is 15 residues. Germline CDR1 and CDR2: SGHVS and FQNEAQ. The CDR3 coding sequence is TGTGCCACCATACGCCGGACAGGGGTCCAAGAGACCCAGTACTTC. This translates into CATIRRTGVQETQYF.

This clonotype was detected ten times or more. The chain combines TRBV2 with TRBJ2-2, with 10 bases matching TRBD2. CDR1 SNHLY and CDR2 FYNNEI come from the germline V gene. The V segment lost 4 bases and the J segment 6 bases; nucleotides outside the gene matches: 14. The CDR3 runs 18 residues. The CDR3 here is CASSGPIPSGGRPGELFF. CDR3 in DNA: TGTGCCAGCAGTGGACCTATCCCTAGCGGGGGCCGGCCCGGGGAGCTGTTTTTT.

This clonotype was observed at least ten times. CDR3 region: CAWSGTRDTGELFF. In DNA, the CDR3 is TGTGCCTGGAGTGGGACTAGGGACACCGGGGAGCTGTTTTTT. V and J are TRBV30 and TRBJ2-2, with 7 nucleotides matching TRBD2. From germline, CDR1 is GTSNPN and CDR2 SVGIG (reference sequence). The junction had 2 bases not matched to a gene; V was cut back by 1 base and J by 3 bases. CDR3 length equals 14 residues.

This clonotype was seen repeatedly, ten times or more. The conserved phenylalanine or tryptophan is not found at the CDR3 terminus, so this likely reflects a read error. J is TRBJ1-1 and V is TRBV9; 7 bases match TRBD1. The CDR3 is made up of 14 amino acids. CDR1 is SGDLS and CDR2 is YYNGEE in the germline V gene. Unmatched junction bases numbered 4, after V lost 1 base and J lost 4 bases. The CDR3 bases are TGTGCCAGCAGCGTAACAGGGGTGGGCACTGAAGCTTTCCTT. Encoded protein: CASSVTGVGTEAFL.

The sample holds many counts of this clonotype. This rearrangement joins TRBV2 to TRBJ1-2, with D perhaps matching TRBD1 (6 bases). This CDR3 is built from 15 residues. Germline CDR1 is SNHLY and CDR2 is FYNNEI. V was trimmed by 2 bases and J by 6 bases, leaving 16 bases between them. The chain's CDR3 is CASSESGGALDGYTF. The CDR3 DNA reads TGTGCCAGCAGTGAATCGGGGGGCGCGTTGGATGGCTACACCTTC.

The table lists this clonotype with many counts. The V gene is TRBV3-1, the J gene TRBJ2-5; possibly TRBD2 for D (6 bases). Germline V lookup: CDR1 LGHDT, CDR2 YNNKEL (reference sequence). The V end was cut by 4 bases, the J end by 5 bases, with 17 bases between. CDR3 length: 15 amino acids. CDR3 sequence: CASSPRGTLRETQYF. Written as DNA, the CDR3 is TGTGCCAGCAGCCCTCGAGGGACTCTAAGGGAGACCCAGTACTTC.

This clonotype came up a few times. DNA of the CDR3: TGCGCCAGCAGCTGGACTACAGGGACCCAAGAGACCCAGTACTTC. The encoded protein is CASSWTTGTQETQYF. V and J are TRBV4-1 and TRBJ2-5, with D perhaps matching TRBD1 or TRBD2 (6 bases each). Trimming took 5 bases from V and 1 from J, leaving 14 bases between them. The CDR3 has 15 amino acids. Per germline, CDR1 MGHRA and CDR2 YSYEKL.

Note on this clonotype: The conserved final phenylalanine or tryptophan is absent from the CDR3, which likely points to a read error. V gene TRBV30 combines with J gene TRBJ2-2; D perhaps matches TRBD1 (6 bases). CDR3 size: 14 residues. The ends were cut back, 2 bases at V and 3 bases at J, with 10 bases in the middle. Germline V gene data show CDR1 as GTSNPN and CDR2 as SVGIG (reference sequence). CDR3 loop: CAWSTQGYTGELFS. The CDR3 DNA reads as TGTGCCTGGAGTACCCAGGGGTACACCGGGGAGCTGTTTTCT.

About this clonotype: This may come from a read error, since a much larger clone is one base off. The J gene is TRBJ2-4, the V gene TRBV12-3 or TRBV12-4; D call uncertain. The CDR3 contains 15 residues. CDR3 loop: CASSPPTAAKNIKCF. CDR3 coding DNA: TGTGCCAGCAGCCCCCCTACGGCAGCCAAAAACATTAAGTGCTTC.

This clonotype was recorded many times. The J gene is TRBJ1-2, the V gene TRBV11-1; 7 positions agree with TRBD1. The germline gives CDR1 SGHAT, CDR2 FQDESV (reference sequence). Trimming removed 5 bases from V and 4 bases from J; junction bases left unmatched: 7. This CDR3 contains 14 residues. The CDR3 sequence is CASSPDRSGYGYTF. CDR3 DNA: TGTGCCAGCAGCCCGGACAGGAGCGGCTATGGCTACACCTTC. Drawing the rest from reference TRBV11-1 and TRBJ1-2, the complete variable domain is EAEVAQSPRYKITEKSQAVAFWCDPISGHATLYWYRQILGQGPELLVQFQDESVVDDSQLPKDRFSAERLKGVDSTLKIQPAELGDSAMYLCASSPDRSGYGYTFGSGTRLTVV.

This clonotype has just a few counts. The genes are TRBV28 and TRBJ2-5; TRBD1 aligns across 7 bases. Germline CDR1 and CDR2: MDHEN and SYDVKM. The CDR3 runs to 12 residues. V was pared by 4 bases and J by 7 bases, with 3 bases of the junction left unmatched. CDR3 sequence (DNA): TGTGCCAGCAGTTCGACAGGGCGGACCCAGTACTTC. It yields the protein CASSSTGRTQYF.

This clonotype has ten or more counts. V and J are TRBV7-9 and TRBJ1-1; D uncertain. Trimming removed 7 bases at V and 3 bases at J, with 12 bases between. Per the germline V gene, CDR1 is SEHNR and CDR2 is FQNEAQ (reference sequence). CDR3 size: 13 residues. This chain's CDR3 is CASNSVGDTEAFF. CDR3 DNA: TGTGCCAGCAACTCGGTAGGAGACACTGAAGCTTTCTTT.

Many counts were recorded for this clonotype. The chain joins TRBV14 to TRBJ2-7; D is perhaps TRBD1 (5 bases). The V end was cut by 3 bases, the J end by 0 bases, with 12 bases between. The CDR3 is made up of 15 amino acids. Per germline, CDR1 SGHDN and CDR2 FVKESK. This CDR3 is CASSQPGLGSYEQYF. DNA of the CDR3: TGTGCCAGCAGCCAGCCAGGGTTGGGCTCCTACGAGCAGTACTTC.

The chain links TRBV28 to TRBJ1-2; D is unresolved. Trimming pared 5 bases from V and 7 bases from J, leaving 14 bases between. Germline values: CDR1 MDHEN, CDR2 SYDVKM. The CDR3 extends over 13 amino acids. The CDR3 DNA reads as TGTGCCAGCAGTACCCCCCAGGCTGGTGGCTACACCTTC. Residues: CASSTPQAGGYTF.